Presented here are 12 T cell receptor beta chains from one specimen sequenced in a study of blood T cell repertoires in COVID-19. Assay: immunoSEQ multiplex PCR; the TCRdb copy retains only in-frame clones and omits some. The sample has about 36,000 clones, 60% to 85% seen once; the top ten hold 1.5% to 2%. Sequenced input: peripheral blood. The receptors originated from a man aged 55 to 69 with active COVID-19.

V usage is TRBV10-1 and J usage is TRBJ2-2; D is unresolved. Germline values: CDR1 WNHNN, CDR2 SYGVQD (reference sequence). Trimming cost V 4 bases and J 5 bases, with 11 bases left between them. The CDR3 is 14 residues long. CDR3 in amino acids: CASSVAATTGELFF. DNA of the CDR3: TGCGCCAGCAGTGTTGCGGCTACTACCGGGGAGCTGTTTTTT.

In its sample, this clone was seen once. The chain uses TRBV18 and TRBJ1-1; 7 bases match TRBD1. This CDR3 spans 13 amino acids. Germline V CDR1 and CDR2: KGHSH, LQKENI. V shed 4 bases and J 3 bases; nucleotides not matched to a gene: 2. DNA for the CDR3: TGTGCCAGCTCACTCGGGACAGACACTGAAGCTTTCTTT. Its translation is CASSLGTDTEAFF.

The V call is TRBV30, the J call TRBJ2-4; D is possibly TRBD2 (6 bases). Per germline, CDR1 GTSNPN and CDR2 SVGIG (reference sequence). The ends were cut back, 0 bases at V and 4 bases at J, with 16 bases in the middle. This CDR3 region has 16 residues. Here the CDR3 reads CAWSVGLGGGKNIQYF. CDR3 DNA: TGTGCCTGGAGTGTCGGGCTGGGGGGAGGTAAAAACATTCAGTACTTC. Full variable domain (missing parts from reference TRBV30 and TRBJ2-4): SQTIHQWPATLVQPVGSPLSLECTVEGTSNPNLYWYRQAAGRGLQLLFYSVGIGQISSEVPQNLSASRPQDRQFILSSKKLLLSDSGFYLCAWSVGLGGGKNIQYFGAGTRLSVL.

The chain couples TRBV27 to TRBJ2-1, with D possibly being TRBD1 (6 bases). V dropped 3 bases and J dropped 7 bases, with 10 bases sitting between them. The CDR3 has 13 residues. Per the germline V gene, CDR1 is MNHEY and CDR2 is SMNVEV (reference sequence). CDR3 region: CASSFLTGNEQFF. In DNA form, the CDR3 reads TGTGCCAGCAGTTTTTTAACAGGGAATGAGCAGTTCTTC.

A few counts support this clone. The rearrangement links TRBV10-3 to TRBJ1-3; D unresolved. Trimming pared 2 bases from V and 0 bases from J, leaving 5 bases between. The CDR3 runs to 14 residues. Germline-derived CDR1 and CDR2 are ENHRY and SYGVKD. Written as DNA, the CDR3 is TGTGCCATCAGTGAGGCGGGCTCTGGAAACACCATATATTTT. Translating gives CAISEAGSGNTIYF.

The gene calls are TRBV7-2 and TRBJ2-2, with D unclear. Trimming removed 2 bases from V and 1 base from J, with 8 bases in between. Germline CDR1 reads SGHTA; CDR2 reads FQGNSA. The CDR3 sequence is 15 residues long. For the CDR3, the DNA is TGTGCCAGCAGCTTATGGCAAGAGAACACCGGGGAGCTGTTTTTT. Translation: CASSLWQENTGELFF.

The CDR3: CASSLRGAGVGDTQYF. CDR3 DNA sequence: TGTGCCAGCAGCCTCCGAGGGGCAGGGGTCGGAGATACGCAGTATTTT. The V call is TRBV9, the J call TRBJ2-3, with D maybe TRBD1 (6 bases). The germline V gene has CDR1 SGDLS and CDR2 YYNGEE. There are 16 residues in the CDR3. Trimming left V 4 bases short and J 5 bases short, with 20 bases between. The variable domain in full, completed from reference TRBV9 and TRBJ2-3, reads DSGVTQTPKHLITATGQRVTLRCSPRSGDLSVYWYQQSLDQGLQFLIQYYNGEERAKGNILERFSAQQFPDLHSELNLSSLELGDSALYFCASSLRGAGVGDTQYFGPGTRLTVL.

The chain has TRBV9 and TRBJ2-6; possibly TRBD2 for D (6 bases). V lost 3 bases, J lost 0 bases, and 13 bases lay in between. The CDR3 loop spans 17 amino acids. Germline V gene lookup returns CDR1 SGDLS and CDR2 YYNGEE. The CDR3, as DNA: TGTGCCAGCAGCGCCCGGGACGGGAGCTCTGGGGCCAACGTCCTGACTTTC. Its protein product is CASSARDGSSGANVLTF.

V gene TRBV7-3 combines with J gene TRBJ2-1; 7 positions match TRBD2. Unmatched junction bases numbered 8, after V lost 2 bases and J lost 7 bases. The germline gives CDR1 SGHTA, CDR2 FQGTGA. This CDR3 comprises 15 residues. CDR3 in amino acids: CASSLVGGPGNEQFF. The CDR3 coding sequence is TGTGCCAGCAGCTTAGTGGGAGGGCCTGGAAATGAGCAGTTCTTC.

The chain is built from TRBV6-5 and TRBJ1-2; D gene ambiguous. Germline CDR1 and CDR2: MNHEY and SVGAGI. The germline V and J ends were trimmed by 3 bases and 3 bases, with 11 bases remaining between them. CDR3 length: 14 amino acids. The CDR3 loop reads CASSYGVGDYGYTF. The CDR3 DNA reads TGTGCCAGCAGTTATGGGGTCGGGGACTATGGCTACACCTTC.

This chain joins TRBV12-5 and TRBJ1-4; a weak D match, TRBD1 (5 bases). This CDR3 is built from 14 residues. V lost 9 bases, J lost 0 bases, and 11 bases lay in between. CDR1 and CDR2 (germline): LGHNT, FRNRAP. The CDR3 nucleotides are TGTGCTAGCCGGGGGGGGTCAACTAATGAAAAACTGTTTTTT. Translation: CASRGGSTNEKLFF.

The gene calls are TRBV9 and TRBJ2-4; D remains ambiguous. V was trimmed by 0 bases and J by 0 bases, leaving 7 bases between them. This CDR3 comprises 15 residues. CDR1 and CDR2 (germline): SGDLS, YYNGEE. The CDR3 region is CASSVDITAKNIQYF. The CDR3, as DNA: TGTGCCAGCAGCGTAGACATCACAGCCAAAAACATTCAGTACTTC.